These T cell receptor beta chains were read from a single sample in a study of shared clonotypes between healthy human individuals. Libraries were prepared by immunoSEQ multiplex PCR; TCRdb keeps only in-frame clonotypes and omits some of them. Altogether fewer than 500,000 clones are present, almost 80% being singletons, with the ten largest covering 9.5% to 15%. The sample comprised PBMCs. Receptor source: a woman aged 40 to 50 in good health. Some clones in this sample may be carry-over from other donors' samples. Both conserved end residues are part of each CDR3. Each record gives: V gene, CDR3 length, clone size, J gene, D gene, CDR3 DNA, CDR3 protein. A D gene is named only where the DNA matches it firmly. Size is stated for part of the rows, as once, few or many counts, or as a class when the clone is expanded.

v_gene: TRBV6-6; len: 15; abundance: -; j_gene: TRBJ2-5; d_gene: TRBD2; CDR3nt: TGTGCCAGCAGTTACGAAGCGGGAGGGCCAGAGACCCAGTACTTC; CDR3aa: CASSYEAGGPETQYF
v_gene: TRBV9; len: 12; abundance: -; j_gene: TRBJ2-1; d_gene: -; CDR3nt: TGTGCCAGCAGCCACTTTACCAATGAGCAGTTCTTC; CDR3aa: CASSHFTNEQFF
v_gene: TRBV30; len: 14; abundance: -; j_gene: TRBJ2-7; d_gene: -; CDR3nt: TGTGCCTGGAGTGTCAACAGGGTTCCCTACGAGCAGTACTTC; CDR3aa: CAWSVNRVPYEQYF
v_gene: TRBV28; len: 16; abundance: -; j_gene: TRBJ2-5; d_gene: TRBD2; CDR3nt: TGTGCCAGCAGTCGTGGGACTAGCGGGAAGGAAGAGACCCAGTACTTC; CDR3aa: CASSRGTSGKEETQYF
v_gene: TRBV28; len: 14; abundance: -; j_gene: TRBJ2-3; d_gene: -; CDR3nt: TGTGCCAGCAGCTTAGCCAGGGTCGGGGATACGCAGTATTTT; CDR3aa: CASSLARVGDTQYF
v_gene: TRBV7-6; len: 15; abundance: -; j_gene: TRBJ2-5; d_gene: -; CDR3nt: TGTGCCAGCAGCTCCCTTACCCGCCGGCGAGAGACCCAGTACTTC; CDR3aa: CASSSLTRRRETQYF
v_gene: TRBV7-2; len: 18; abundance: -; j_gene: TRBJ2-1; d_gene: TRBD2; CDR3nt: TGTGCCAGCAGCTTCCCCGAGACCGGGACTAGCTCTTCTTTTGAGCAGTTCTTC; CDR3aa: CASSFPETGTSSSFEQFF
v_gene: TRBV28; len: 13; abundance: many; j_gene: TRBJ1-3; d_gene: -; CDR3nt: TGTGCCACGAGGACAGTCTCTGGAAACACCATATATTTT; CDR3aa: CATRTVSGNTIYF
v_gene: TRBV15; len: 15; abundance: once; j_gene: TRBJ2-5; d_gene: -; CDR3nt: TGTGCCACCAGCAGAGACCCACTCGGAGGTGAGACCCAGTACTTC; CDR3aa: CATSRDPLGGETQYF
v_gene: TRBV6-1; len: 14; abundance: -; j_gene: TRBJ2-3; d_gene: -; CDR3nt: TGTGCCAGCCGCAGGGAAATAGGCACAGATACGCAGTATTTT; CDR3aa: CASRREIGTDTQYF
v_gene: TRBV19; len: 15; abundance: -; j_gene: TRBJ1-3; d_gene: -; CDR3nt: TGTGCCACCACGAGGGGGGCCACCTCTGGAAACACCATATATTTT; CDR3aa: CATTRGATSGNTIYF
v_gene: TRBV6-4; len: 14; abundance: few; j_gene: TRBJ2-2; d_gene: -; CDR3nt: TGTGCCAGCAGACCGGGACAAAACACCGGGGAGCTGTTTTTT; CDR3aa: CASRPGQNTGELFF
v_gene: TRBV7-9; len: 14; abundance: -; j_gene: TRBJ2-7; d_gene: TRBD2; CDR3nt: TGTGCCAGCAGCTTTGGCGGGAGCATCGACGAGCAGTACTTC; CDR3aa: CASSFGGSIDEQYF
v_gene: TRBV28; len: 12; abundance: -; j_gene: TRBJ2-3; d_gene: -; CDR3nt: TGTGCCAGCGCCAGGTTGTCTGATACGCAGTATTTT; CDR3aa: CASARLSDTQYF
v_gene: TRBV10-3; len: 14; abundance: -; j_gene: TRBJ2-3; d_gene: -; CDR3nt: TGTGCCATCAGTCGCCTGGAGGGCCCAGATACGCAGTATTTT; CDR3aa: CAISRLEGPDTQYF
v_gene: TRBV18; len: 12; abundance: -; j_gene: TRBJ2-2; d_gene: -; CDR3nt: TGTGCCAGCTCACCGCGGGCTGGGGAGCTGTTTTTT; CDR3aa: CASSPRAGELFF
v_gene: TRBV19; len: 15; abundance: many; j_gene: TRBJ1-3; d_gene: -; CDR3nt: TGTGCCAGCTCGACCGGTGGCACGGCTGGAAACACCATATATTTT; CDR3aa: CASSTGGTAGNTIYF
v_gene: TRBV27; len: 15; abundance: -; j_gene: TRBJ2-2; d_gene: -; CDR3nt: TGTGCCAGCAGTTTCCAGACAGGGAACACCGGGGAGCTGTTTTTT; CDR3aa: CASSFQTGNTGELFF
v_gene: TRBV19; len: 15; abundance: -; j_gene: TRBJ2-1; d_gene: -; CDR3nt: TGTGCCAGTACCCTCGGAGCAGATACCTACAATGAGCAGTTCTTC; CDR3aa: CASTLGADTYNEQFF
v_gene: TRBV15; len: 15; abundance: -; j_gene: TRBJ1-4; d_gene: TRBD1; CDR3nt: TGTGCCACCAGCAGAGATCAGACAGGGAGTGAAAAACTGTTTTTT; CDR3aa: CATSRDQTGSEKLFF
v_gene: TRBV5-4; len: 14; abundance: once; j_gene: TRBJ1-1; d_gene: -; CDR3nt: TGTGCCAGCAGCTTGTATGGGGTGAACACTGAAGCTTTCTTT; CDR3aa: CASSLYGVNTEAFF
v_gene: TRBV29-1; len: 14; abundance: -; j_gene: TRBJ2-7; d_gene: TRBD2; CDR3nt: TGCAGCGTTGACGTAGCGGGGAGCTCCTACGAGCAGTACTTC; CDR3aa: CSVDVAGSSYEQYF
v_gene: TRBV5-4; len: 13; abundance: -; j_gene: TRBJ1-2; d_gene: -; CDR3nt: TGTGCCAGCAGCCGGGACACAAACTATGGCTACACCTTC; CDR3aa: CASSRDTNYGYTF
v_gene: TRBV2; len: 13; abundance: -; j_gene: TRBJ2-7; d_gene: -; CDR3nt: TGTGCCAGCCATGGGACTTACTCCTACGAGCAGTACTTC; CDR3aa: CASHGTYSYEQYF
v_gene: TRBV6-5; len: 16; abundance: -; j_gene: TRBJ2-3; d_gene: TRBD1; CDR3nt: TGTGCCAGCAGTTTCCTCAGGGGGTCTAGCACAGATACGCAGTATTTT; CDR3aa: CASSFLRGSSTDTQYF
v_gene: TRBV10-3; len: 12; abundance: -; j_gene: TRBJ2-3; d_gene: -; CDR3nt: TGTGCCATCAGGTCAAACTCGGATACGCAGTATTTT; CDR3aa: CAIRSNSDTQYF
v_gene: TRBV9; len: 14; abundance: -; j_gene: TRBJ2-7; d_gene: -; CDR3nt: TGTGCCAGCAGCCATAGAGGGGAATCCTACGAGCAGTACTTC; CDR3aa: CASSHRGESYEQYF
v_gene: TRBV2; len: 14; abundance: few; j_gene: TRBJ1-3; d_gene: -; CDR3nt: TGTGCCAGCAGTGAAGGGTACTCTGGAAACACCATATATTTT; CDR3aa: CASSEGYSGNTIYF
v_gene: TRBV4-2; len: 16; abundance: -; j_gene: TRBJ2-2; d_gene: TRBD2; CDR3nt: TGTGCCAGCAGCCAAGGGAGCGGGAGGGCCGGCGGGGAGCTGTTTTTT; CDR3aa: CASSQGSGRAGGELFF
v_gene: TRBV5-1; len: 14; abundance: few; j_gene: TRBJ2-5; d_gene: -; CDR3nt: TGCGCCAGCAGCTTGGAGGCTACCCAAGAGACCCAGTACTTC; CDR3aa: CASSLEATQETQYF
v_gene: TRBV7-9; len: 15; abundance: -; j_gene: TRBJ2-7; d_gene: TRBD2; CDR3nt: TGTGCCAGCAGCAAGGGACTAGCCCTCCTGGGCGAGCAGTACTTC; CDR3aa: CASSKGLALLGEQYF
v_gene: TRBV11-2; len: 14; abundance: -; j_gene: TRBJ2-2; d_gene: -; CDR3nt: TGTGCCAGCAGCTTGCTCCGGGATGCCGGGGAGCTGTTTTTT; CDR3aa: CASSLLRDAGELFF
v_gene: TRBV5-1; len: 13; abundance: -; j_gene: TRBJ2-7; d_gene: -; CDR3nt: TGCGCCAGCAGCTTAGGGTCCTCCTACGAGCAGTACTTC; CDR3aa: CASSLGSSYEQYF
v_gene: TRBV19; len: 17; abundance: -; j_gene: TRBJ1-4; d_gene: -; CDR3nt: TGTGCCAGTAGTACCCCCGGGGATCCAAACCTGAATGAAAAACTGTTTTTT; CDR3aa: CASSTPGDPNLNEKLFF
v_gene: TRBV11-3; len: 13; abundance: many; j_gene: TRBJ1-3; d_gene: TRBD1; CDR3nt: TGTGCCAGCAGCCTCAGACAGGGAACGACCATATATTTT; CDR3aa: CASSLRQGTTIYF
v_gene: TRBV2; len: 11; abundance: -; j_gene: TRBJ2-7; d_gene: -; CDR3nt: TGTGCCAGCAGTGCCCTCTACGAGCAGTACTTC; CDR3aa: CASSALYEQYF
v_gene: TRBV28; len: 16; abundance: -; j_gene: TRBJ1-6; d_gene: -; CDR3nt: TGTGCCAGCAGTTGGGGGACGGGGGGCCCAAATTCACCCCTCCACTTT; CDR3aa: CASSWGTGGPNSPLHF
v_gene: TRBV11-2; len: 12; abundance: -; j_gene: TRBJ2-7; d_gene: -; CDR3nt: TGTGCCAGCAGCTTAGGGGGGGTTATGCAGTACTTC; CDR3aa: CASSLGGVMQYF
v_gene: TRBV10-3; len: 15; abundance: -; j_gene: TRBJ2-2; d_gene: TRBD1; CDR3nt: TGTGCCATCAGTGAGTCAGAACAGGGGGATCGGGAGCTGTTTTTT; CDR3aa: CAISESEQGDRELFF
v_gene: TRBV18; len: 13; abundance: -; j_gene: TRBJ2-7; d_gene: -; CDR3nt: TGTGCCAGCTCATCGCTCCGAGGGGGCGAGCAGTACTTC; CDR3aa: CASSSLRGGEQYF
v_gene: TRBV5-1; len: 14; abundance: -; j_gene: TRBJ2-7; d_gene: TRBD2; CDR3nt: TGCGCCAGCAGTGCACTAGCGGGAGAAGGCGAGCAGTACTTC; CDR3aa: CASSALAGEGEQYF
v_gene: TRBV7-9; len: 14; abundance: -; j_gene: TRBJ1-1; d_gene: TRBD1; CDR3nt: TGTGCCAGCAGCGGTCAGACCACAGGGGGGGAAGCTTTCTTT; CDR3aa: CASSGQTTGGEAFF
v_gene: TRBV14; len: 18; abundance: -; j_gene: TRBJ1-5; d_gene: TRBD1; CDR3nt: TGTGCCAGCGACCTCGAGGACAGGGGGCGCGGAAGCAATCAGCCCCAGCATTTT; CDR3aa: CASDLEDRGRGSNQPQHF
v_gene: TRBV19; len: 16; abundance: many; j_gene: TRBJ1-5; d_gene: TRBD1; CDR3nt: TGTGCCAGTAGCAATCCTACAGGGGCCAGCGGTCAGCCCCAGCATTTT; CDR3aa: CASSNPTGASGQPQHF
v_gene: TRBV30; len: 15; abundance: -; j_gene: TRBJ2-2; d_gene: -; CDR3nt: TGTGCCTGGAGGACGTCCACCTTAAACACCGGGGAGCTGTTTTTT; CDR3aa: CAWRTSTLNTGELFF
v_gene: TRBV9; len: 16; abundance: -; j_gene: TRBJ2-3; d_gene: -; CDR3nt: TGTGCCAGCAGCGTCAATAGCCAAAGGGAGACAGATACGCAGTATTTT; CDR3aa: CASSVNSQRETDTQYF
v_gene: TRBV27; len: 11; abundance: few; j_gene: TRBJ1-1; d_gene: -; CDR3nt: TGTGCCCGTCAGGGAGGCCCTGAAGCTTTCTTT; CDR3aa: CARQGGPEAFF
v_gene: TRBV28; len: 15; abundance: -; j_gene: TRBJ2-2; d_gene: TRBD2; CDR3nt: TGTGCCAGCAGTTTAGGTCTAGCGGAGACCGGGGAGCTGTTTTTT; CDR3aa: CASSLGLAETGELFF
v_gene: TRBV7-3; len: 14; abundance: -; j_gene: TRBJ2-2; d_gene: -; CDR3nt: TGTGCCAGCAGCCCCCGGCAGGGGACCGGGGAGCTGTTTTTT; CDR3aa: CASSPRQGTGELFF
v_gene: TRBV11-2; len: 15; abundance: -; j_gene: TRBJ2-1; d_gene: -; CDR3nt: TGTGCCAGCAGCCCCCTCGGGGCCCCCTACAATGAGCAGTTCTTC; CDR3aa: CASSPLGAPYNEQFF
v_gene: TRBV6-4; len: 16; abundance: many; j_gene: TRBJ1-2; d_gene: -; CDR3nt: TGTGCCAGCAGTCCTGAGCATAGGGGCGCGGGCTATGGCTACACCTTC; CDR3aa: CASSPEHRGAGYGYTF
v_gene: TRBV30; len: 14; abundance: -; j_gene: TRBJ2-5; d_gene: TRBD1; CDR3nt: TGTGCCTGGGAGGGGACAGGGCGAAAAGAGACCCAGTACTTC; CDR3aa: CAWEGTGRKETQYF
v_gene: TRBV4-3; len: 15; abundance: once; j_gene: TRBJ2-7; d_gene: -; CDR3nt: TGCGCCAGCAGCCAGGATGTATGGGCCCCTTACGAGCAGTACTTC; CDR3aa: CASSQDVWAPYEQYF
v_gene: TRBV7-3; len: 15; abundance: -; j_gene: TRBJ2-7; d_gene: TRBD1; CDR3nt: TGTGCCAGCAGCCCAACAGCCGGGACAGGGCGCGAGCAGTACTTC; CDR3aa: CASSPTAGTGREQYF
v_gene: TRBV30; len: 15; abundance: -; j_gene: TRBJ2-5; d_gene: TRBD2; CDR3nt: TGTGCCTGGAGTAGGAGCGGGAGAGCCCAAGAGACCCAGTACTTC; CDR3aa: CAWSRSGRAQETQYF